A single sample is the source of the 11 T cell receptor beta chains below, sequenced in a study of blood T cell repertoires in COVID-19. This table comes from immunoSEQ multiplex PCR, and its TCRdb copy is limited to in-frame clones, with some not included. The sample lists 140,000 or so clones, around 90% occurring once. The sample was peripheral blood. These receptors originate from a human donor with COVID-19, enrolled during active disease. The donor label of this sample is uncertain.

The chain joins TRBV5-4 to TRBJ2-1; D is possibly TRBD1 (5 bases). The length of the CDR3 is 15 residues. Trimming removed 10 bases from V and 0 bases from J, with 17 bases in between. The V gene's germline CDR1 is SGHNT and CDR2 YYREEE (reference sequence). CDR3 region: CAYGRGGSSYNEQFF. The CDR3 DNA follows: TGTGCCTATGGAAGGGGCGGTAGCTCCTACAATGAGCAGTTCTTC.

A few counts support this clone. The genes are TRBV9 and TRBJ2-5; possibly TRBD2 for D (6 bases). V shed 1 base and J shed 7 bases, with 8 bases lying between them. The CDR3 runs 12 residues. CDR1 and CDR2 (germline): SGDLS, YYNGEE. The DNA for the CDR3 is TGTGCCAGCAGCGTAATGGGGGGGACCCAGTACTTC. This sequence encodes CASSVMGGTQYF.

The V call is TRBV6-6, the J call TRBJ2-3; tentative D call: TRBD2 (6 bases). Trimming took off 6 bases at V and 4 bases at J, with 14 bases between the two ends. CDR1 MNHNY and CDR2 SVGAGI come from the germline V gene (reference sequence). This CDR3 spans 14 amino acids. The DNA of the CDR3 is TGTGCCAGCAGGCCCAGCCCGGGGGCAGATACGCAGTATTTT. Encoded protein: CASRPSPGADTQYF.

The rearrangement uses TRBV10-1 and TRBJ1-1, with D uncertain. The V end was cut by 8 bases, the J end by 5 bases, with 9 bases between. Germline V gene data show CDR1 as WNHNN and CDR2 as SYGVQD (reference sequence). The CDR3 is made up of 11 amino acids. CDR3 protein: CASVGFTEAFF. As DNA, the CDR3 is TGCGCCAGCGTCGGTTTTACTGAAGCTTTCTTT.

The chain employs TRBV18 and TRBJ1-1; D is ambiguous. This CDR3 has 16 amino acids. Germline-derived CDR1 and CDR2 are KGHSH and LQKENI. Trimming took 2 bases from V and 0 from J, leaving 13 bases between them. CDR3 bases: TGTGCCAGCTCACCAGCATCCAGTAGCTTGAACACTGAAGCTTTCTTT. Its translation is CASSPASSSLNTEAFF. Full variable domain (rest looked up from reference TRBV18 and TRBJ1-1): NAGVMQNPRHLVRRRGQEARLRCSPMKGHSHVYWYRQLPEEGLKFMVYLQKENIIDESGMPKERFSAEFPKEGPSILRIQQVVRGDSAAYFCASSPASSSLNTEAFFGQGTRLTVV.

J is TRBJ2-5 and V is TRBV27; 10 bases are a match to TRBD1. The V segment lost 6 bases and the J segment 3 bases; nucleotides outside the gene matches: 4. The CDR3 contains 14 residues. From germline, CDR1 is MNHEY and CDR2 SMNVEV (reference sequence). The CDR3 spells CASRRDRGEETQYF. The DNA for the CDR3 is TGTGCCAGCAGACGGGACAGGGGTGAAGAGACCCAGTACTTC.

The genes are TRBV5-1 and TRBJ2-4; 9 bases align to TRBD1. The ends lost 3 bases at V and 4 bases at J; junction bases unmatched: 5. The CDR3 runs to 15 residues. CDR1 is SGHRS, CDR2 YFSETQ, per germline. The CDR3 coding sequence is TGCGCCAGCAGCTACCGACAGGGGGAAAAAAACATTCAGTACTTC. It codes for CASSYRQGEKNIQYF. The entire variable domain, with the rest obtained from reference TRBV5-1 and TRBJ2-4, is as follows: KAGVTQTPRYLIKTRGQQVTLSCSPISGHRSVSWYQQTPGQGLQFLFEYFSETQRNKGNFPGRFSGRQFSNSRSEMNVSTLELGDSALYLCASSYRQGEKNIQYFGAGTRLSVL.

The chain is built from TRBV14 and TRBJ1-3; D ambiguous. CDR1 is SGHDN, CDR2 FVKESK, per germline. Trimming stripped 5 bases from V and 1 base from J, with 12 bases between. The CDR3 spans 15 residues. As DNA, the CDR3 is TGTGCCAGCAGCTCCCGACGGAGATCTGGAAACACCATATATTTT. Encoded protein: CASSSRRRSGNTIYF.

The chain recombines TRBV19 with TRBJ1-2; TRBD1 is a possible D gene (6 bases). The germline V gene has CDR1 LNHDA and CDR2 SQIVND (reference sequence). Deletions cut 3 bases from V and 0 bases from J, with 20 bases between. This CDR3 is 18 amino acids long. CDR3 sequence (DNA): TGTGCCAGTAGTATCAGGGGAGGGTTTCGAAATACTAACTATGGCTACACCTTC. As protein: CASSIRGGFRNTNYGYTF.

The chain links TRBV28 to TRBJ2-3; D is perhaps TRBD2 (6 bases). This CDR3 region has 15 residues. Deletions cut 8 bases from V and 0 bases from J, with 15 bases between. CDR1 MDHEN and CDR2 SYDVKM come from the germline V gene. The CDR3 DNA reads as TGTGCCAGCCCCCCCCGGGGGTCTAGCACAGATACGCAGTATTTT. As protein: CASPPRGSSTDTQYF.

This clone has only one observation. This chain connects TRBV5-1 to TRBJ2-5; the match to TRBD1 covers 9 bases. There are 15 residues in the CDR3. The germline V gene encodes CDR1 SGHRS and CDR2 YFSETQ. V shed 3 bases, J shed 5 bases, and the junction held 8 bases outside the gene matches. CDR3 sequence: CASSYTGGAMETQYF. In nucleotides, the CDR3 is TGCGCCAGCAGCTATACAGGGGGCGCGATGGAGACCCAGTACTTC.